These 12 T cell receptor beta chains came from one sample sequenced in a study of identical twins. MiXCR, applied by TCRdb to the 5' RACE reads, yields one record per CDR3 protein. The repertoire has over 500,000 distinct CDR3 sequences, 20% to 25% of them found once; the top ten carry around 1%. This sample also belongs to another study, concerning T cells expressing NK-cell markers.

What was sequenced was CD4+ T cells sorted from blood. All receptors come from a woman aged 18 to 35 in good health.

The chain links TRBV5-1 to TRBJ1-4, with unresolved D. This CDR3 has 15 amino acids. The germline V gene has CDR1 SGHRS and CDR2 YFSETQ. Trimming pared 5 bases from V and 4 bases from J, leaving 15 bases between. The CDR3: CASSPWAGNNEKLFF. The CDR3 nucleotides read TGCGCCAGCAGTCCATGGGCGGGGAATAATGAAAAACTGTTTTTT.

Here the CDR3 reads CSAPTGVHEQYF. The CDR3, as DNA: TGCAGTGCTCCAACAGGGGTCCACGAGCAGTACTTC. The chain links TRBV20-1 to TRBJ2-7, with 7 bases identical to TRBD1. The CDR3 contains 12 residues. The trim removed 5 bases at V and 5 bases at J, leaving 6 bases unmatched. Germline lookup yields CDR1 DFQATT and CDR2 SNEGSKA (reference sequence).

The rearrangement links TRBV9 to TRBJ2-6; D gene unclear. V gave up 0 bases and J gave up 1 base, with 5 bases separating them. CDR1 SGDLS and CDR2 YYNGEE come from the germline V gene. CDR3 length equals 15 residues. The DNA for the CDR3 is TGTGCCAGCAGCGTAGAGTGGTCTGGGGCCAACGTCCTGACTTTC. It translates to CASSVEWSGANVLTF.

The gene calls are TRBV3-1 and TRBJ2-1; D unclear. This CDR3 is built from 11 residues. Trimming cost V 5 bases and J 9 bases, with 8 bases left between them. The germline CDR1 and CDR2 sequences are LGHDT and YNNKEL (reference sequence). CDR3 loop: CASSIFGEQFF. The DNA of the CDR3 is TGTGCCAGCAGCATCTTCGGTGAGCAGTTCTTC.

This chain links TRBV5-1 with TRBJ1-2; TRBD1 aligns across 8 bases. This CDR3 spans 16 amino acids. J gave up 5 bases and V 0 bases, and 9 bases lay outside the gene matches. The germline V gene has CDR1 SGHRS and CDR2 YFSETQ. CDR3 DNA sequence: TGCGCCAGCAGCTTGGGAGGGACAGGACAAGGTTATGGCTACACCTTC. Encoded protein: CASSLGGTGQGYGYTF.

This CDR3 reads CSAPPGEGYTF. In DNA form, the CDR3 reads TGCAGTGCTCCGCCCGGGGAAGGCTACACCTTC. The rearrangement uses TRBV20-1 and TRBJ1-2; D is unresolved. Trimming shortened V by 5 bases and J by 8 bases, and 12 bases separated the two germline ends. The CDR3 contains 11 residues. CDR1 is DFQATT, CDR2 SNEGSKA, per germline (reference sequence).

This clonotype came up many times. The chain has TRBV20-1 and TRBJ1-1; D remains ambiguous. Germline V gene lookup returns CDR1 DFQATT and CDR2 SNEGSKA (reference sequence). The length of the CDR3 is 12 residues. The ends were cut back, 5 bases at V and 0 bases at J, with 7 bases in the middle. CDR3 residues: CSASTVNTEAFF. In DNA form, the CDR3 reads TGCAGTGCTTCGACTGTGAACACTGAAGCTTTCTTT.

The chain couples TRBV20-1 to TRBJ2-7, with D maybe TRBD1 (5 bases). The V and J ends lost 4 bases and 4 bases respectively, with 14 bases between them. The CDR3 totals 13 residues. Germline V CDR1 and CDR2: DFQATT, SNEGSKA (reference sequence). The CDR3 sequence is CSATPGINYEQYF. Here the CDR3 DNA reads TGCAGTGCTACACCAGGGATAAATTACGAGCAGTACTTC.

This clonotype has a count of ten or more. The rearrangement uses TRBV12-3 or TRBV12-4 and TRBJ2-1, with D possibly matching TRBD2 (5 bases). V was clipped by 4 bases and J by 0 bases, with 13 bases between them. The CDR3 spans 16 residues. The CDR3 region is CASSWRLHGSYNEQFF. DNA of the CDR3: TGTGCCAGCAGTTGGCGACTACATGGCTCCTACAATGAGCAGTTCTTC.

This clonotype was found a few times. The V gene is TRBV10-3, the J gene TRBJ2-7, with D possibly being TRBD1 or TRBD2 (5 bases each). The CDR3 covers 15 residues. Germline values: CDR1 ENHRY, CDR2 SYGVKD. V was trimmed by 3 bases and J by 4 bases, leaving 16 bases between them. DNA for the CDR3: TGTGCCATCAGTGATCTGAGGGACGGAATTTACGAGCAGTACTTC. Amino acids: CAISDLRDGIYEQYF.

The J gene is TRBJ2-1, the V gene TRBV29-1, with 10 bases lining up with TRBD2. Germline CDR1 and CDR2: SQVTM and ANQGSEA. This CDR3 has 14 residues. V was clipped by 7 bases and J by 9 bases; unmatched bases: 12. The CDR3 DNA is TGCAGCGAGAGGGCTAGCGGGAGTCAAGGTGAGCAGTTCTTC. It yields the protein CSERASGSQGEQFF.

DNA for the CDR3: TGTGCCACCAGCAGAGATCGAGTATGGGCCGGGGAGCTGTTTTTT. The encoded protein is CATSRDRVWAGELFF. The chain links TRBV15 to TRBJ2-2; D ambiguous. With 0 bases removed from V and 6 bases from J, the gap between germline ends came to 11 bases. Germline-derived CDR1 and CDR2 are LNHNV and YYDKDF (reference sequence). The CDR3 contains 15 residues.